This TCR beta chain was recovered during a study of cytomegalovirus exposure and HLA in healthy donors. Study details: Genotyping of roughly 400 donors showed that 65% to 90% belonged to the Caucasian-associated ancestry cluster.

Worth noting for this clone: What it binds is not known. At the DNA level, this CDR3 is encoded by other sequences in the same sample as well.

This PCR relied on a set of 60 Vbeta primers and 13 Jbeta primers. The data were produced by immunoSEQ multiplex PCR, yet TCRdb's version contains in-frame clones alone and is incomplete. The sample gives about 88,000 clones, more than 80% of which show up once; roughly 2.3% is in the top ten. Study-wide results and caveats: HLA-A and HLA-B allele assignments for most subjects were reportedly predicted accurately using TCR beta sequences. Among immune exposure information, only CMV serostatus was available.

The specimen was PBMCs. This receptor was identified in a man between 18 and 35 years old in good health and CMV-seronegative.

The DNA of the CDR3 is TGTGCCAGCAGTTTAGCCGACATGAACACTGAAGCTTTCTTT. Amino acids: CASSLADMNTEAFF. The genes are TRBV28 and TRBJ1-1; D uncertain. This CDR3 spans 14 amino acids. Trimming cost V 2 bases and J 0 bases, with 7 bases left between them. Germline assignment: CDR1 MDHEN and CDR2 SYDVKM.